The 27 T cell receptor beta chains presented below share a single source sample, sequenced in a study of blood T cells in healthy people across ages. A second PCR of roughly 6 to 12 cycles used a sample-barcoded 5' primer and a J-beta primer mix. TCRdb processed the 5' RACE reads anew with MiXCR; each CDR3 protein has one entry. The top ten hold roughly 3.1% of the sample, which has some 850,000 distinct CDR3 sequences, roughly 26% seen once. The sample also formed part of further work on T cells of mothers and their children.

The specimen was blood. The receptor set was obtained from a boy aged 5-17 years in good health.

The chain couples TRBV3-1 to TRBJ2-1; D is tentatively TRBD1 or TRBD2 (5 bases each). The CDR3 sequence is 15 residues long. Germline values: CDR1 LGHDT, CDR2 YNNKEL (reference sequence). Trimming removed 0 bases at V and 5 bases at J, with 11 bases between. In DNA form, the CDR3 reads TGTGCCAGCAGCCAAGATGGGGACGGTCACAATGAGCAGTTCTTC. As protein: CASSQDGDGHNEQFF.

This chain joins TRBV6-5 and TRBJ2-5; a weak D match, TRBD2 (5 bases). The J call may be in error: the DNA end matches TRBJ2-7 better. The germline gives CDR1 MNHEY, CDR2 SVGAGI. The CDR3 is 13 residues long. The CDR3 DNA reads as TGTGCCAGCAGAACCGAGCCCGGGAACGAGCAGTACTTC. This translates into CASRTEPGNEQYF.

The chain joins TRBV20-1 to TRBJ1-4; D not resolved. Germline V gene sequence: CDR1 DFQATT, CDR2 SNEGSKA (reference sequence). Trimming left V 6 bases short and J 6 bases short, with 8 bases between. The CDR3 has 11 residues. The CDR3 bases are TGCAGTGCAATCCACGATGAAAAACTGTTTTTT. It translates to CSAIHDEKLFF.

V and J are TRBV5-1 and TRBJ2-7; 7 nucleotides align to TRBD1. This CDR3 has 15 residues. Losses at the gene ends were 0 bases for V and 0 bases for J; bases not matched to a gene: 3. Germline values: CDR1 SGHRS, CDR2 YFSETQ. The CDR3: CASSLGTGYSYEQYF. The CDR3 DNA is TGCGCCAGCAGCTTGGGGACAGGCTACTCCTACGAGCAGTACTTC.

The sample holds a few counts of this clonotype. This rearrangement joins TRBV12-3 or TRBV12-4 to TRBJ2-3, with D hard to call. V gave up 6 bases and J gave up 1 base, with 8 bases separating them. The CDR3 is made up of 13 amino acids. As DNA, the CDR3 is TGTGCCAGCAGAGCCGGACGCACAGATACGCAGTATTTT. Translating gives CASRAGRTDTQYF.

This clonotype has only a few counts. The V and J genes are TRBV28 and TRBJ2-1; 10 bases fit TRBD2. CDR1 and CDR2 from the germline V gene are MDHEN and SYDVKM. This CDR3 region has 14 residues. The junction had 9 bases not matched to a gene; V was cut back by 7 bases and J by 9 bases. The CDR3: CASTERGGSREQFF. The DNA of the CDR3 is TGTGCCAGCACCGAGCGGGGGGGCTCCCGTGAGCAGTTCTTC.

This clonotype was seen a few times. The chain employs TRBV28 and TRBJ1-3; D not certain. Germline loops: CDR1 MDHEN, CDR2 SYDVKM. V lost 5 bases and J lost 0, with 11 bases in between. The CDR3 sequence is 15 residues long. In DNA form, the CDR3 reads TGTGCCAGCAGTGACCCTCCATCCTCTGGAAACACCATATATTTT. Encoded protein: CASSDPPSSGNTIYF. Together with reference TRBV28 and TRBJ1-3, the CDR3 gives the full variable domain: DVKVTQSSRYLVKRTGEKVFLECVQDMDHENMFWYRQDPGLGLRLIYFSYDVKMKEKGDIPEGYSVSREKKERFSLILESASTNQTSMYLCASSDPPSSGNTIYFGEGSWLTVV.

In this sample, this clonotype turned up a few times. The V call is TRBV10-2, the J call TRBJ2-7; D perhaps matches TRBD2 (6 bases). This CDR3 has 14 residues. Trimming cost V 3 bases and J 3 bases, with 12 bases left between them. Germline assignment: CDR1 WSHSY and CDR2 SAAADI. In nucleotides, the CDR3 is TGCGCCAGCAGTGACGGGACTGAAAGCTACGAGCAGTACTTC. Its translation: CASSDGTESYEQYF.

This chain joins TRBV5-1 and TRBJ2-5; 9 bases map to TRBD1. J was trimmed by 10 bases and V by 0 bases; bases with no gene match: 4. The V gene's germline CDR1 is SGHRS and CDR2 YFSETQ. CDR3 length: 13 amino acids. The CDR3 nucleotides read TGCGCCAGCAGCTTGGGGGACAGGGCGGACCAGTACTTC. Protein sequence: CASSLGDRADQYF.

This clonotype was found a few times. The CDR3 DNA reads TGTGCCAGCAGTTCGGGACACGGATCCTCTGGCTACACCTTC. Translated, it gives CASSSGHGSSGYTF. The rearrangement links TRBV6-5 to TRBJ1-2, with D possibly TRBD1 on 6 matching bases. The ends were cut back, 4 bases at V and 7 bases at J, with 16 bases in the middle. The CDR3 runs to 14 residues. Germline V gives CDR1 MNHEY, CDR2 SVGAGI.

Only a few counts were recorded for this clonotype. CDR3 protein: CASSPIHESQETQYF. DNA for the CDR3: TGTGCCAGCAGCCCTATACATGAATCCCAAGAGACCCAGTACTTC. The rearrangement uses TRBV3-1 and TRBJ2-5; no firm D call. Germline CDR1 is LGHDT and CDR2 is YNNKEL (reference sequence). This CDR3 is built from 15 residues. V was shortened by 4 bases and J by 1 base, with 13 bases between the two germline ends.

About this clonotype: The junction does not match germline at one end; this may be a read error. J is TRBJ1-2 and V is TRBV30; 7 nucleotides line up with TRBD1. Germline V gene sequence: CDR1 GTSNPN, CDR2 SVGIG (reference sequence). The CDR3 is 11 residues long. CDR3 in amino acids: CAWRIGGGDAF. CDR3 nucleotides: TGTGCCTGGAGAATCGGAGGGGGCGACGCCTTC. Full variable domain (outside the CDR3, taken from reference TRBV30 and TRBJ1-2): SQTIHQWPATLVQPVGSPLSLECTVEGTSNPNLYWYRQAAGRGLQLLFYSVGIGQISSEVPQNLSASRPQDRQFILSSKKLLLSDSGFYLCAWRIGGGDAFGSGTRLTVV.

This chain connects TRBV6-5 to TRBJ2-1, with 8 bases aligning to TRBD2. The CDR3 is 15 amino acids. The V gene's germline CDR1 is MNHEY and CDR2 SVGAGI. Germline trimming cut 2 bases from V and 9 bases from J; bases unmatched to any gene: 9. The CDR3 reads CASSYGGTRSSEQFF. The CDR3 DNA reads TGTGCCAGCAGTTACGGGGGGACTAGGAGTAGTGAGCAGTTCTTC.

This clonotype showed up just a few times. The V call is TRBV11-2, the J call TRBJ1-2, with D perhaps matching TRBD1 (5 bases). With 8 bases removed from V and 7 bases from J, the gap between germline ends came to 17 bases. Germline CDR1 SGHAT, CDR2 FQNNGV. This CDR3 has 13 residues. CDR3 sequence (DNA): TGTGCCAGCCGACCGGGGCCTGGGGCTGGCTACACCTTC. Its translation: CASRPGPGAGYTF.

The chain employs TRBV10-3 and TRBJ2-3, with TRBD1 matching 10 bases. The CDR3 sequence is 14 residues long. Trimming cost V 7 bases and J 5 bases; bases outside gene matches: 6. Germline CDR1 and CDR2: ENHRY and SYGVKD. The CDR3 loop is CAITSDRGKDTQYF. The CDR3 DNA follows: TGTGCCATCACCTCGGACAGGGGGAAAGATACGCAGTATTTT.

The chain has TRBV29-1 and TRBJ2-3; D not certain. The CDR3 spans 12 residues. CDR1 is SQVTM and CDR2 is ANQGSEA in the germline V gene. V lost 5 bases and J lost 0, with 6 bases in between. This CDR3 reads CSVTTSTDTQYF. The CDR3 DNA reads TGCAGCGTTACAACTAGCACAGATACGCAGTATTTT.

Worth noting for this clonotype: A junction end diverges from the germline sequence, so it may reflect a read error. The CDR3 bases are TGTGCCAGCAGCCTACAGGGTGAAACACTGTTTTTT. Its translation is CASSLQGETLFF. V and J are TRBV7-2 and TRBJ1-4, with a possible D match to TRBD1 (6 bases). CDR3 size: 12 residues. Germline loops: CDR1 SGHTA, CDR2 FQGNSA.

A few counts support this clonotype. V gene TRBV7-2 combines with J gene TRBJ1-3, with D tentatively TRBD1 (6 bases). The CDR3 consists of 13 residues. Germline CDR1 and CDR2: SGHTA and FQGNSA. Trimming cost V 5 bases and J 3 bases, with 8 bases left between them. CDR3 sequence (DNA): TGTGCCAGCAGCGACAGGAATGGAAACACCATATATTTT. Amino acids: CASSDRNGNTIYF.

The J gene is TRBJ2-4, the V gene TRBV7-9, with 7 bases fitting TRBD1. The CDR3 runs 13 residues. Per the germline V gene, CDR1 is SEHNR and CDR2 is FQNEAQ (reference sequence). The ends lost 5 bases at V and 5 bases at J; junction bases unmatched: 3. This chain's CDR3 is CASSDRDENIQYF. The CDR3 DNA follows: TGTGCCAGCAGCGACAGGGACGAAAACATTCAGTACTTC.

The rearrangement joins TRBV5-1 to TRBJ2-5; D is perhaps TRBD1 (5 bases). The germline CDR1 and CDR2 sequences are SGHRS and YFSETQ. This CDR3 comprises 17 residues. Deletions cut 0 bases from V and 3 bases from J, with 18 bases between. CDR3 in amino acids: CASSLGLQQGGKETQYF. The CDR3 bases are TGCGCCAGCAGCTTGGGCCTGCAGCAGGGTGGGAAAGAGACCCAGTACTTC.

There are a few counts of this clonotype. V gene TRBV28 combines with J gene TRBJ2-7; maybe TRBD1 (5 bases). The CDR3 covers 13 residues. CDR1 is MDHEN and CDR2 is SYDVKM in the germline V gene. Trimming took off 6 bases at V and 6 bases at J, with 15 bases between the two ends. This CDR3 is CASSLRVMGEQYF. CDR3 in DNA: TGTGCCAGCAGCCTCAGGGTGATGGGCGAGCAGTACTTC.

This chain connects TRBV28 to TRBJ1-1; tentative D call: TRBD1 (6 bases). The germline V gene has CDR1 MDHEN and CDR2 SYDVKM. CDR3 length: 14 amino acids. The V and J ends lost 4 bases and 5 bases respectively, with 14 bases between them. The DNA for the CDR3 is TGTGCCAGCAGTTCCCCCAGGGGACTTACTGAAGCTTTCTTT. This translates into CASSSPRGLTEAFF.

The chain recombines TRBV9 with TRBJ1-2, with 8 bases that match TRBD1. Trimming at V came to 0 bases and at J to 7 bases, leaving 8 bases not matched to a gene. The CDR3 has 15 amino acids. Germline values: CDR1 SGDLS, CDR2 YYNGEE. DNA for the CDR3: TGTGCCAGCAGCGTAGCTCAGGGGGCGATTACTGGCTACACCTTC. It is translated as CASSVAQGAITGYTF.

V gene TRBV6-2 or TRBV6-3 combines with J gene TRBJ2-7, with a possible D match to TRBD2 (6 bases). V was cut by 2 bases and J by 4 bases, with 12 bases left in between. The CDR3 is 14 amino acids. CDR1 and CDR2 from the germline V gene are MNHEY and SVGEGT. The CDR3 region is CASSYQGAGYEQYF. For the CDR3, the DNA is TGTGCCAGCAGTTACCAGGGTGCGGGGTACGAGCAGTACTTC.

This clonotype was counted a single time. For the CDR3, the DNA is TGTGCCAGCAGTCAGCGTCCTCGGGACACCTTTTTAGCCAAAAACATTCAGTACTTC. Its translation: CASSQRPRDTFLAKNIQYF. The chain recombines TRBV6-1 with TRBJ2-4; tentatively, D is TRBD1 (6 bases). CDR3 length: 19 amino acids. V lost 5 bases and J lost 0, with 23 bases in between. Per germline, CDR1 MNHNS and CDR2 SASEGT.

This clonotype appeared many times. V is TRBV28 and J is TRBJ1-2; weak D call: TRBD1 (5 bases). CDR1 is MDHEN and CDR2 is SYDVKM in the germline V gene. V shed 2 bases and J shed 3 bases, with 7 bases lying between them. The CDR3 totals 13 residues. This chain's CDR3 is CASSLETDYGYTF. In DNA, the CDR3 is TGTGCCAGCAGTTTAGAGACAGACTATGGCTACACCTTC.

The chain employs TRBV9 and TRBJ2-1, with 9 nucleotides matching TRBD2. Gene TRBJ2-5 matches the end of the DNA better, so the J call may be wrong. The CDR3 runs to 17 residues. Germline CDR1 SGDLS, CDR2 YYNGEE. The CDR3 loop is CASSVGVGGGASETQYF. In DNA form, the CDR3 reads TGTGCCAGCAGCGTAGGGGTCGGCGGGGGGGCCTCAGAGACCCAGTACTTC.